This TCR beta chain was profiled in a study of tumor-infiltrating lymphocytes in primary liver carcinoma. Co-extraction of RNA and DNA was performed on about 19-31 mg of unsorted bulk tissue. Germline V lookup: CDR1 MDHEN, CDR2 SYDVKM. V lost 10 bases to trimming and J lost 2 bases, with 20 bases between them. There are 16 residues in the CDR3. Total RNA amounting to around 530 ng was the source from which TCR beta cDNA was made with a constant-region primer. Slightly modified ARM-PCR with three nested multiplex PCR rounds yielded TCR beta libraries. Primers for the first two PCR rounds were TRBV1-TRBV30 forward primers and a C-beta reverse primer (about 9 cycles per round). In TCRdb, the multiplex PCR reads were re-called with MiXCR into one record per CDR3 protein. The sample shows 99,000 or so distinct CDR3 sequences, roughly 69% of them seen only once.

This receptor was obtained from a woman aged 60-70 years with primary liver carcinoma and hepatitis B virus infection. Sequencing was carried out using liver tumor tissue from sampling region 5. The subset here: tumor region T5, tumor centre. V is TRBV28 and J is TRBJ1-4, with D perhaps TRBD1 (5 bases). CDR3 in amino acids: CATTAGVEGTNEKLFF. The CDR3, as DNA: TGTGCCACGACCGCGGGGGTAGAAGGGACTAATGAAAAACTGTTTTTT.